This T cell receptor (beta chain) was captured by sequencing in a study of a mutant IDH1 vaccine in newly diagnosed glioma. Looking at the study overall: Visit V13 took place at week 47, and visit V12 happened at week 35.

Judged by abundance, this clone is medium-sized. What it binds is not known. The time point: week 35, safety follow-up. Every vaccination contained 300 ug of the mutant IDH1 20-mer peptide and was paired with topical imiquimod. Donor tumors were new WHO grade 3 or 4 IDH1-mutant, ATRX-lost astrocytomas. The data were produced by immunoSEQ multiplex PCR, yet TCRdb's version contains in-frame clones alone and is incomplete. This sample has around 32,000 clones; around three quarters occur once, and the top ten carry around a tenth. Here the sequenced sample was PBMCs, taken from a glioma patient whose treatment included an IDH1 peptide vaccine. This receptor was obtained from a woman in her thirties with glioma. Some clones in this sample may be carry-over from other donors' samples.

The CDR3 DNA reads as TGTGCCAGCTCACCAGAGAGCAGCACCTACGAGCAGTACTTC. Protein sequence: CASSPESSTYEQYF. The rearrangement joins TRBV18 to TRBJ2-7; D call uncertain. This CDR3 spans 14 amino acids. Trimming cost V 2 bases and J 2 bases, with 10 bases left between them. Germline-derived CDR1 and CDR2 are KGHSH and LQKENI.